The clone carrying this T cell receptor (beta chain) has just a few counts. The antigen remains undetermined. This sample was included in a study of T cell repertoires in cytomegalovirus infection. Across the whole study: Public TCR beta signature analysis indicated the presence of both CMV infection and matching HLA type. Findings of the study overall: Summed frequency of shared TCR beta families picked out CMV carriers who also had the relevant HLA. Within the response measured ex vivo, HLA-C-restricted CMV-specific TCR beta clonotypes were dominant.

Trimming pared 5 bases from V and 5 bases from J, leaving 18 bases between. This CDR3 contains 15 residues. Germline V gene lookup returns CDR1 SGHVS and CDR2 FQNEAQ. TCRdb independently ran MiXCR on the reads; one entry per CDR3 protein. The sample lists about 160,000 distinct CDR3 sequences; 20% to 25% were seen once. This chain links TRBV7-8 with TRBJ1-1; no clear D gene. This sequence was found in a human donor in good health (CMV status not recorded). Some clones in this sample may be carry-over from other donors' samples. The sequenced sample was CD8+ T cells from cultured PBMCs, obtained from culture after CMV antigen stimulation. This CDR3 is CASSLDTGVWTEAFF. The DNA of the CDR3 is TGTGCCAGCAGCCTTGACACCGGAGTGTGGACTGAAGCTTTCTTT.